This is a list of T cell receptor beta chains from one sample in a study of vaccination and CD4 T cells after COVID-19. TCRdb independently ran MiXCR on the PCR reads; one entry per CDR3 protein. This table holds around 26,000 distinct CDR3 sequences, about 64% found once. The antigens of these receptors remain unknown. Sequencing was performed on CD4+ T cells from blood, cultured in vitro, taken after SARS-CoV-2 vaccination. The receptors were gathered from a human donor who received a COVID-19 vaccine. Each CDR3 is given with its conserved first and last residue. The D gene is left open where the match is weak. For some rows the clone size is stated as once, few or many, or as a class when expanded; others skip it.

J | size | V | D | CDR3 | DNA
TRBJ2-7 | NA | TRBV19 | NA | CASSRSSVSYEQYF | TGTGCCAGTAGCCGATCTAGCGTCTCCTACGAGCAGTACTTC
TRBJ2-1 | NA | TRBV27 | TRBD1 | CASKPTRQGAGEQFF | TGTGCCAGCAAGCCCACACGACAGGGGGCCGGTGAGCAGTTCTTC
TRBJ1-6 | once | TRBV6-1 | NA | CASNPGTFKDSPLHF | TGTGCCAGCAACCCCGGGACGTTCAAAGATTCACCCCTCCACTTT
TRBJ2-7 | NA | TRBV20-1 | TRBD2 | CSARPGTSEYEQYF | TGCAGTGCTAGGCCCGGGACTAGCGAATACGAGCAGTACTTC
TRBJ2-5 | NA | TRBV20-1 | NA | CSARPLRETQYF | TGCAGTGCGCGACCACTACGGGAGACCCAGTACTTC
TRBJ2-3 | NA | TRBV30 | NA | CAWSRAANGGDTQYF | TGTGCCTGGAGTAGAGCAGCCAATGGGGGGGATACGCAGTATTTT
TRBJ1-2 | NA | TRBV12-3/TRBV12-4 | NA | CASSFQGGGYTF | TGTGCCAGCAGTTTCCAGGGAGGTGGCTACACCTTC
TRBJ1-2 | NA | TRBV20-1 | TRBD1 | CSAFGQGQGFYGYTF | TGCAGTGCGTTCGGCCAGGGACAGGGCTTCTATGGCTACACCTTC
TRBJ1-1 | NA | TRBV11-2 | TRBD1 | CASSLADGQGYFDGNTEAFF | TGTGCCAGCAGCTTAGCCGACGGACAGGGATATTTTGATGGGAACACTGAAGCTTTCTTT
TRBJ1-1 | few | TRBV19 | NA | CASSPGAANTEAFF | TGTGCCAGTAGTCCCGGGGCCGCGAACACTGAAGCTTTCTTT
TRBJ2-2 | NA | TRBV19 | NA | CASSLKSGTGELFF | TGTGCCAGTAGTCTGAAGAGCGGGACCGGGGAGCTGTTTTTT
TRBJ1-5 | few | TRBV20-1 | TRBD1 | CSAIEQGALNQPQHF | TGCAGTGCTATAGAACAGGGGGCCCTCAATCAGCCCCAGCATTTT
TRBJ1-2 | once | TRBV30 | NA | CAWRPGGAAGYTF | TGTGCCTGGAGGCCCGGGGGGGCGGCTGGCTACACCTTC
TRBJ1-5 | NA | TRBV5-1 | NA | CASSLGQGDQPQHF | TGCGCCAGCAGCTTGGGCCAGGGAGATCAGCCCCAGCATTTT
TRBJ2-5 | NA | TRBV7-7 | NA | CASSLGAPFQETQYF | TGTGCCAGCAGCTTAGGGGCACCTTTCCAAGAGACCCAGTACTTC
TRBJ2-2 | NA | TRBV24-1 | NA | CATSDPVRSTTGELFF | TGTGCCACCAGTGACCCTGTCCGGTCTACGACCGGGGAGCTGTTTTTT
TRBJ1-2 | NA | TRBV10-3 | NA | CASVMGGGSNYGYTF | TGTGCCTCCGTTATGGGAGGGGGGTCTAACTATGGCTACACCTTC
TRBJ2-2 | NA | TRBV10-2 | NA | CASSESAIRRGTGELFF | TGCGCCAGCAGTGAGTCGGCTATTCGTAGGGGTACCGGGGAGCTGTTTTTT
TRBJ2-3 | NA | TRBV12-5 | NA | CASGFERGTDTQYF | TGTGCTAGTGGTTTTGAGCGGGGCACAGATACGCAGTATTTT
TRBJ2-7 | once | TRBV6-5 | TRBD2 | CASSYGGGMNEQYF | TGTGCCAGCAGTTACGGCGGGGGGATGAACGAGCAGTACTTC
TRBJ2-2 | NA | TRBV24-1 | TRBD1 | CATSETGGSLTGELFF | TGTGCCACCAGTGAAACAGGGGGCTCCCTCACCGGGGAGCTGTTTTTT
TRBJ2-7 | NA | TRBV5-1 | TRBD1 | CASSPWTGGKGEQYF | TGCGCCAGCAGCCCCTGGACAGGGGGAAAGGGCGAGCAGTACTTC
TRBJ1-1 | NA | TRBV2 | TRBD1 | CASSRGLMNTEAFF | TGTGCCAGCAGCAGGGGGCTAATGAACACTGAAGCTTTCTTT
TRBJ1-1 | NA | TRBV7-8 | NA | CASSLEKGVATEAFF | TGTGCCAGCAGCTTAGAGAAGGGTGTAGCCACTGAAGCTTTCTTT
TRBJ2-3 | NA | TRBV20-1 | TRBD2 | CSARDMRPGGHDTQYF | TGCAGTGCTAGAGATATGCGTCCGGGGGGGCATGATACGCAGTATTTT
TRBJ2-5 | NA | TRBV20-1 | TRBD2 | CSARDGTSGAETQYF | TGCAGTGCTAGAGATGGAACTAGCGGGGCTGAGACCCAGTACTTC
TRBJ2-6 | NA | TRBV9 | NA | CASSALWVSGANVLTF | TGTGCCAGCAGCGCCCTTTGGGTCTCTGGGGCCAACGTCCTGACTTTC
TRBJ1-5 | NA | TRBV11-3 | TRBD1 | CASSPPGQGAQPQHF | TGTGCCAGCAGCCCGCCCGGACAGGGAGCTCAGCCCCAGCATTTT
TRBJ1-2 | few | TRBV10-1 | NA | CASSERPNYGYTF | TGCGCCAGCAGTGAAAGGCCGAACTATGGCTACACCTTC
TRBJ2-2 | NA | TRBV20-1 | TRBD1 | CSAGVSGTGRSGELFF | TGCAGTGCTGGGGTTTCCGGGACAGGGAGGTCCGGGGAGCTGTTTTTT
TRBJ2-2 | NA | TRBV7-8 | NA | CASSPHQGRGNNTGELFF | TGTGCCAGCAGCCCCCATCAAGGGAGGGGGAATAACACCGGGGAGCTGTTTTTT
TRBJ1-1 | few | TRBV11-3 | TRBD1 | CASSWRDRANTEAFF | TGTGCCAGCAGCTGGCGGGACAGGGCGAACACTGAAGCTTTCTTT
TRBJ1-2 | once | TRBV6-1 | NA | CASQTVEANYGYTF | TGTGCCAGCCAGACAGTTGAAGCTAACTATGGCTACACCTTC
TRBJ2-2 | NA | TRBV2 | NA | CASTKDPSGELFF | TGTGCCAGCACCAAGGACCCCTCCGGGGAGCTGTTTTTT
TRBJ1-2 | NA | TRBV7-8 | TRBD1 | CASSRRGQTAGYTF | TGTGCCAGCAGCCGAAGGGGACAGACGGCTGGCTACACCTTC
TRBJ2-2 | NA | TRBV11-2 | TRBD1 | CASSSGTANTGELFF | TGTGCCAGCAGCTCCGGGACAGCGAACACCGGGGAGCTGTTTTTT
TRBJ1-2 | NA | TRBV2 | TRBD1 | CASTRDRGNYGYTF | TGTGCCAGCACCAGGGACAGGGGGAACTATGGCTACACCTTC
TRBJ2-7 | NA | TRBV15 | TRBD1 | CATSRRQGAFEQYF | TGTGCCACCAGCAGGAGACAGGGGGCGTTTGAGCAGTACTTC
TRBJ1-5 | NA | TRBV28 | NA | CASSHRPKGTQHF | TGTGCCAGCAGTCACAGGCCCAAAGGGACCCAGCATTTT
TRBJ2-4 | few | TRBV20-1 | TRBD2 | CSARDGAGGGNIQYF | TGCAGTGCTAGAGATGGAGCGGGGGGTGGAAACATTCAGTACTTC
TRBJ1-5 | NA | TRBV6-5 | NA | CASSYDGRVIGQPQHF | TGTGCCAGCAGTTACGACGGCAGGGTGATTGGGCAGCCCCAGCATTTT
TRBJ1-2 | NA | TRBV24-1 | TRBD1 | CATSASLRQGGDINYGYTF | TGTGCCACCAGTGCCTCCCTTCGACAGGGTGGGGATATTAACTATGGCTACACCTTC